This TCR beta chain was retrieved from a study of T cell repertoires in cytomegalovirus infection. The study's findings and limits: Cumulated frequencies of public TCR beta families served to identify carriers of CMV plus the relevant HLA. It was HLA-C-restricted CMV-specific TCR beta clonotypes that dominated the response ex vivo.

The V gene's germline CDR1 is SGHRS and CDR2 YFSETQ. Trimming at V came to 5 bases and at J to 7 bases, leaving 2 bases not matched to a gene. The CDR3 consists of 12 residues. Of note for this clonotype: Antigen: not known.

Each CDR3 protein gets one entry after TCRdb re-called the reads with MiXCR. This table has approximately 250,000 distinct CDR3 sequences, approximately 22% appearing once. The gene calls are TRBV5-1 and TRBJ2-1; 8 bases are a match to TRBD1. The clonotype originates from a human donor in good health (CMV status not recorded). Some clones in this sample may be carry-over from other donors' samples. Specimen: CD8+ T cells from PBMCs. CDR3 loop: CASRGTGNEQFF. In nucleotides, the CDR3 is TGCGCCAGCAGAGGGACAGGTAATGAGCAGTTCTTC.